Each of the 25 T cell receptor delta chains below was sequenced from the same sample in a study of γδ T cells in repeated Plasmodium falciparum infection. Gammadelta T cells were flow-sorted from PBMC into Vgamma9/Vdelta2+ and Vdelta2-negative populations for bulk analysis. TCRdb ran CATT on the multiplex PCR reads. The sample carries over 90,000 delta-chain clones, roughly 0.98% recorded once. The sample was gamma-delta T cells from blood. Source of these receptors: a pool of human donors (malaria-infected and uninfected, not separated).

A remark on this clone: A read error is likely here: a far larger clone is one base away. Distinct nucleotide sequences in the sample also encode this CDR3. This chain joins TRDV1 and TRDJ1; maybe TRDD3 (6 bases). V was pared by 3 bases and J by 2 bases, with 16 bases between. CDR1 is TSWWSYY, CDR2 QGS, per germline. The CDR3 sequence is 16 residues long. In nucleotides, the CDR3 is TGTGCTCTTGGGGAGCCGATGGGGATGGCTACCGATAAACTCATCTTT. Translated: CALGEPMGMATDKLIF.

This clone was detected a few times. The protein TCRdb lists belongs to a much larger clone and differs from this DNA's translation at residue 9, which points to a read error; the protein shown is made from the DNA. CDR3: CACDTLGIPHTDKLIF. CDR3 nucleotide sequence: TGTGCCTGTGACACTCTAGGGATACCCCACACCGATAAACTCATCTTT. J is TRDJ1 and V is TRDV2; 7 bases match TRDD3. TCRdb carries no J gene annotation; the J gene was assigned here by matching the DNA with germline. Trimming removed 1 base from V and 0 bases from J; junction bases left unmatched: 7. From germline, CDR1 is GEAIGNYY and CDR2 EKD. CDR3 length: 16 amino acids.

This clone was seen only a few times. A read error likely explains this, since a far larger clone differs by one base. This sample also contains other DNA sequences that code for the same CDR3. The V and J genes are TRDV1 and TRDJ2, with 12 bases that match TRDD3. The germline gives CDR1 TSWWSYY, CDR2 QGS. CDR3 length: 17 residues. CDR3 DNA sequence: TGTGCTCTTGGATTTACTGGGGGATACCCCCCGACAGCACAGCTCTTCTTT. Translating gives CALGFTGGYPPTAQLFF.

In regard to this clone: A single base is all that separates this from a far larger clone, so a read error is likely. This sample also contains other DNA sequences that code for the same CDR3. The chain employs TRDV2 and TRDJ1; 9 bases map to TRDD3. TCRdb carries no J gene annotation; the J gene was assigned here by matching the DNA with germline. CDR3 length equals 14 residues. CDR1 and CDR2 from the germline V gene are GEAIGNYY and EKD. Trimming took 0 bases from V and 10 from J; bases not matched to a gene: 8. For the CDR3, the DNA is TGTGCCTGTGACACCGTAGGGGATACGAGACGACTCATCTTT. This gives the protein CACDTVGDTRRLIF.

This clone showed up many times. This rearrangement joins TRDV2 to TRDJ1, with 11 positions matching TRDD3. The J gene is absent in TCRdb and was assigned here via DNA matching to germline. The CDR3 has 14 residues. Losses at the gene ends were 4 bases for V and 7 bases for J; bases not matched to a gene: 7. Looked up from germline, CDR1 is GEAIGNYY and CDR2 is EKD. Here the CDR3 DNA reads TGTGCCTGTGATCCACTGGGGGATATGTCTAAACTCATCTTT. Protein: CACDPLGDMSKLIF.

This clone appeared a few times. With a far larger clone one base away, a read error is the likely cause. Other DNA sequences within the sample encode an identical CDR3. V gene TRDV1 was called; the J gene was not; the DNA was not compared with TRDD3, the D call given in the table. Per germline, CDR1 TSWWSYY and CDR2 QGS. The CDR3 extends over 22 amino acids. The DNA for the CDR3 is TGTGCTCTTGGGGAACTGCCGATTCCGGGAGTCTGGGGGATAGTGGGGACCGATAAGCTCATCTTT. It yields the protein CALGELPIPGVWGIVGTDKLIF.

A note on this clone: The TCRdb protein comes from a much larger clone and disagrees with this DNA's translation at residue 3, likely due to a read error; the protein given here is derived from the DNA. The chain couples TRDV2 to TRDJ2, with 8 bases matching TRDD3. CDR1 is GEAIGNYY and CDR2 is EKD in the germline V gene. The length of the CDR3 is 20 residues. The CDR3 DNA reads TGTGCCCGTGACACTCTGGGGGAACTCCGCTCGGACGCTTTGACAGCACAACTCTTCTTT. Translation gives CARDTLGELRSDALTAQLFF.

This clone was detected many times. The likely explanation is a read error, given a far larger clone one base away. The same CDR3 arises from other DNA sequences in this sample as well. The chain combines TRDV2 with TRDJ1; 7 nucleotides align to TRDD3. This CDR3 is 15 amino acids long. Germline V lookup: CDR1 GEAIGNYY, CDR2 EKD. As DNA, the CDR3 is TGTGCCTGTGACACCGTTGGGGATAGAAGCGATAAACTCATCTTC. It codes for CACDTVGDRSDKLIF.

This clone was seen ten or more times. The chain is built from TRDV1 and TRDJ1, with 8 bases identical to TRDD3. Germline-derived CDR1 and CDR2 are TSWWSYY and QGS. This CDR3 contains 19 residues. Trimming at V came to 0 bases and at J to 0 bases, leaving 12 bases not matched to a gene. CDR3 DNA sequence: TGTGCTCTTGGGGAACTAGTGGACTACTGGGGGGCGTACACCGATAAACTCATCTTT. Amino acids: CALGELVDYWGAYTDKLIF.

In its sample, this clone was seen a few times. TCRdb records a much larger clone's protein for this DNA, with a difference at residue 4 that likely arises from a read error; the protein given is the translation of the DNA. The CDR3 coding sequence is TGTGCTCTTGAGGAACGGTTCCTAGCCCCTGGAATCCCAGCGAAACTCATCTTT. Translated, it gives CALEERFLAPGIPAKLIF. The chain joins TRDV1 to TRDJ1; tentatively, D is TRDD2 (6 bases). The J gene, absent from TCRdb, was called here by matching the DNA to germline. CDR3 length equals 18 residues. Germline lookup yields CDR1 TSWWSYY and CDR2 QGS.

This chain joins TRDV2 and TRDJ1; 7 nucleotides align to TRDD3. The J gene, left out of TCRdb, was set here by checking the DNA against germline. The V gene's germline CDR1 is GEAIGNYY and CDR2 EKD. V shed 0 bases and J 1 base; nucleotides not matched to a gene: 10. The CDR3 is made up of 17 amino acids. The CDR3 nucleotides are TGTGCCTGTGACACCGATGTGGGGGGATTCCTCACCGATAAACTCATCTTT. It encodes CACDTDVGGFLTDKLIF.

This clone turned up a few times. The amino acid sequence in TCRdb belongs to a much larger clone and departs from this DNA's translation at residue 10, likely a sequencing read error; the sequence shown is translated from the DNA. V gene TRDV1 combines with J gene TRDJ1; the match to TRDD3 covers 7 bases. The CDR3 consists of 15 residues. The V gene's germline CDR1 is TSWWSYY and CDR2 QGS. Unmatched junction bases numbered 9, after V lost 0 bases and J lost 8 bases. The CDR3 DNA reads TGTGCTCTTGGGGAACTCAGGCTGGGGGGTCGCAAACTCATCTTT. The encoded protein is CALGELRLGGRKLIF.

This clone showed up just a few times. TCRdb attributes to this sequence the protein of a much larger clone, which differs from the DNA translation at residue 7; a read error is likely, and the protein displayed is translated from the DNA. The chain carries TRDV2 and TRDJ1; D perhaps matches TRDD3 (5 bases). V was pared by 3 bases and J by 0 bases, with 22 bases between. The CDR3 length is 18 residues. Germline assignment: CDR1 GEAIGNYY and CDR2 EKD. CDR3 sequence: CACDSMEDKRGYTDKLIF. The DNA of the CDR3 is TGTGCCTGTGACTCTATGGAGGATAAGAGGGGGTACACCGATAAACTCATCTTT.

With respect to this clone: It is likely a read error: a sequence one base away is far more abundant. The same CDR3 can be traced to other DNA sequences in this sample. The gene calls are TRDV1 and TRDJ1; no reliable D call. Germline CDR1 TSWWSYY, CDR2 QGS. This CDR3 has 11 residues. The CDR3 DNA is TGCGCTCTTACGGATACCGATAAACTCATCTTT. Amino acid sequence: CALTDTDKLIF.

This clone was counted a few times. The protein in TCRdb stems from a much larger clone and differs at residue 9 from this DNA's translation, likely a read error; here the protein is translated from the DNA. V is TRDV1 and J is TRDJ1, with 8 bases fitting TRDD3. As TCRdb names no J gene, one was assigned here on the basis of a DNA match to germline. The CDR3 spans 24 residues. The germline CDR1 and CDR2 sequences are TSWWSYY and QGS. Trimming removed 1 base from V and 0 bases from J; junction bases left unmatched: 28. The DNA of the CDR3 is TGTGCTCTTGGGGAACGTCCTGTAATGTGGGGATACCTATTAGGACAACTGTACACCGATAAACTCATCTTT. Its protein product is CALGERPVMWGYLLGQLYTDKLIF.

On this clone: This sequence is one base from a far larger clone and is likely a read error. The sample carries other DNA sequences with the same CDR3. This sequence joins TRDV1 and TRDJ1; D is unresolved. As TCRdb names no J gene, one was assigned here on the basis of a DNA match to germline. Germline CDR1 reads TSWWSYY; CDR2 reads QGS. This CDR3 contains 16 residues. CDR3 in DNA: TGTGCTCTTGGAGAACTAAAAGGACGAAGCGTCGATAAACTCATCTTT. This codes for CALGELKGRSVDKLIF.

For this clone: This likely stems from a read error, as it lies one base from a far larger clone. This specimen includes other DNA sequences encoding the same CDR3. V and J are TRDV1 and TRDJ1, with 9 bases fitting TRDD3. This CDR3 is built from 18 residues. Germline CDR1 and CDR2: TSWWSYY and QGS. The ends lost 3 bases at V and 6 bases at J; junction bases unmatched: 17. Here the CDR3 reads CALGDLKAWGISWHKLIF. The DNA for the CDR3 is TGTGCTCTTGGGGATCTTAAAGCGTGGGGGATAAGCTGGCATAAACTCATCTTT.

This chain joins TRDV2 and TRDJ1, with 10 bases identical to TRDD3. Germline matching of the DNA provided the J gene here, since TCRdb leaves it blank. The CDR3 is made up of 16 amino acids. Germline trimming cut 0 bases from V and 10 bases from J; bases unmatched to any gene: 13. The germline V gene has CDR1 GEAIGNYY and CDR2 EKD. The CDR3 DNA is TGTGCCTGTGACACCGTAGGGAAGGGGGATACGAGACGACTCATCTTT. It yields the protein CACDTVGKGDTRRLIF.

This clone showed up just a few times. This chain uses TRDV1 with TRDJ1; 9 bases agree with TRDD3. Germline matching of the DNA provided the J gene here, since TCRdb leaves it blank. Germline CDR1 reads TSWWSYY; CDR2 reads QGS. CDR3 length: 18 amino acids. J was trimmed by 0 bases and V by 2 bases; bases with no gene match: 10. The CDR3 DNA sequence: TGTGCTCTTGGGGAAGGGAGGGCGTGGGGATACGACACCGATAAACTCATCTTT. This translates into CALGEGRAWGYDTDKLIF.

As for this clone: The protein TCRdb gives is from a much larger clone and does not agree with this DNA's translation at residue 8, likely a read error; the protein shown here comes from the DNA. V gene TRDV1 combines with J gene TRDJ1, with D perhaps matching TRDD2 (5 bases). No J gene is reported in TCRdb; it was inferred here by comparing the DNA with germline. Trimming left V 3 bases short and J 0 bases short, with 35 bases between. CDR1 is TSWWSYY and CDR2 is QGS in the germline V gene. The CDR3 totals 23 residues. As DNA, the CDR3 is TGTGCTCTTGGGGACCCCCTCACTACGGCCCCAACCTACGTCCATCAGTACACCGATAAACTCATCTTT. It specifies CALGDPLTTAPTYVHQYTDKLIF.

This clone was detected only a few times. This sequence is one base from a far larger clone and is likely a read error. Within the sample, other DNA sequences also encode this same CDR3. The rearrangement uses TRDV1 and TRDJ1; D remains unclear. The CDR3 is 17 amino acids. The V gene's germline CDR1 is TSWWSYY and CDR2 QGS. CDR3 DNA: TGTGCTCTTGGGGAAAGGAAGGGCGAGCCCAGGACCGATAAGCTCATCTTT. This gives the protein CALGERKGEPRTDKLIF.

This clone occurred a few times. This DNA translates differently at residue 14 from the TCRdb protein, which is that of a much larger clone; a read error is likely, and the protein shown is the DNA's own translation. CDR3 residues: CALGELGIEYTDKPIF. Written as DNA, the CDR3 is TGTGCTCTTGGGGAACTAGGGATTGAGTACACCGATAAACCCATCTTT. The V gene is listed as TRDV1; no J gene was called; the table assigns TRDD3, which was not confirmed against the DNA. The CDR3 length is 16 residues. The germline gives CDR1 TSWWSYY, CDR2 QGS.

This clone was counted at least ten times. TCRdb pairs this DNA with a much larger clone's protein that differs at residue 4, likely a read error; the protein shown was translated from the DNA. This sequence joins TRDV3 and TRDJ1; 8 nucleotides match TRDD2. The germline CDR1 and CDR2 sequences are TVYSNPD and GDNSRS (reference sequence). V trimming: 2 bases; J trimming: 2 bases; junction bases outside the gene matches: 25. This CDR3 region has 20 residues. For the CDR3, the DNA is TGTGCCTTTGCTGGCCTTCCTATTATCGTTAGCCCAAGAACGACCGATAAACTCATCTTT. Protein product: CAFAGLPIIVSPRTTDKLIF. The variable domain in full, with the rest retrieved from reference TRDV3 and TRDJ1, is CDKVTQSSPDQTVASGSEVVLLCTYDTVYSNPDLFWYRIRPDYSFQFVFYGDNSRSEGADFTQGRFSVKHILTQKAFHLVISPVRTEDSATYYCAFAGLPIIVSPRTTDKLIFGKGTRVTVEP.

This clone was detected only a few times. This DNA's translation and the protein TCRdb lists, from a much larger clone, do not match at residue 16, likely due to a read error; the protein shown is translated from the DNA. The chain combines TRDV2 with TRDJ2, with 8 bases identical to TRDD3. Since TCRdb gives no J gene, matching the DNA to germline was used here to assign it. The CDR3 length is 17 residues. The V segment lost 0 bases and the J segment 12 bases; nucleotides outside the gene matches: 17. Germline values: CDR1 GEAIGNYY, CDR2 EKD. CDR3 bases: TGTGCCTGTGACACCGTCTCCGGGATACGAAACACCGATAAACTCTTCTTT. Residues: CACDTVSGIRNTDKLFF.

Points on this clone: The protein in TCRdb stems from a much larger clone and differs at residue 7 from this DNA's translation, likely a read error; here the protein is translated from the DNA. The CDR3 loop is CALGEKHWAHGGKLIF. The DNA for the CDR3 is TGTGCTCTTGGGGAAAAGCACTGGGCTCATGGGGGTAAACTCATCTTT. The V gene is TRDV1, the J gene TRDJ1; possibly TRDD3 for D (6 bases). TCRdb is silent on the J gene; assignment here came from matching the DNA to germline. CDR3 length equals 16 residues. Trimming took 2 bases from V and 7 from J, leaving 20 bases between them. The germline CDR1 and CDR2 sequences are TSWWSYY and QGS.